This T cell receptor (beta chain) was documented in a study of shared clonotypes between healthy human individuals. Some clones are missing from TCRdb's copy, which holds only in-frame ones; the method was immunoSEQ multiplex PCR. The sample carries 450,000 to 500,000 clones, around 79% recorded once. The trim removed 4 bases at V and 6 bases at J, leaving 9 bases unmatched. Germline V gene data show CDR1 as MNHNS and CDR2 as SASEGT. The CDR3 has 15 amino acids. By proportion, this clone is medium-sized. The same CDR3 is also encoded by other DNA sequences in this sample. The chain joins TRBV6-1 to TRBJ1-5; 7 nucleotides match TRBD1. The sequence came from a woman aged 40 to 50 in good health. Some clones in this sample may be carry-over from other donors' samples. What was sequenced was PBMCs. CDR3 residues: CASSGQTGHSQPQHF. The CDR3 coding sequence is TGTGCCAGCAGTGGGCAGACAGGGCATAGTCAGCCCCAGCATTTT.